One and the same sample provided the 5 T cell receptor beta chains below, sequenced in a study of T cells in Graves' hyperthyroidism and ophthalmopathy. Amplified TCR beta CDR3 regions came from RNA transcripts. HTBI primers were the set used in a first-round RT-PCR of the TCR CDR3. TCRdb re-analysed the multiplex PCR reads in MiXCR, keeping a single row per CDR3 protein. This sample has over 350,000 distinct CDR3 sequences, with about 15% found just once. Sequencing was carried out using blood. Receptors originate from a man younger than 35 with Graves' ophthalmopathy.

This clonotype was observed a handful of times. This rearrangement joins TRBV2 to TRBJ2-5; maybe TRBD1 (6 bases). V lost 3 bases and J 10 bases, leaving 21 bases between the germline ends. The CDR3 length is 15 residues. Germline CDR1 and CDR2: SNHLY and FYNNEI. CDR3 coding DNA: TGTGCCAGCAGTGACTCAGTTGTCAGGGGCGGAAACCAGTACTTC. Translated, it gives CASSDSVVRGGNQYF.

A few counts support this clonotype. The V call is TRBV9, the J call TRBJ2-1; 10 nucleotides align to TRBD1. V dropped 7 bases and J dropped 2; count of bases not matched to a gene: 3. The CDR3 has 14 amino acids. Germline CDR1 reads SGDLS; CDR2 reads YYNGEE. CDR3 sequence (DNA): TGTGCCAGCTCCGGGACAGGGGCCTACAATGAGCAGTTCTTC. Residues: CASSGTGAYNEQFF.

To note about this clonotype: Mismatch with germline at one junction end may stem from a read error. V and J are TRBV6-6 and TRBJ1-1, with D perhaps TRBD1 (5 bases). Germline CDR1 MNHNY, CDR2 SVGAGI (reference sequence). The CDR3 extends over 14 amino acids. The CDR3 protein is CASGYGPRVGEAFF. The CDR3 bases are TGTGCCAGCGGTTACGGGCCCAGGGTTGGCGAAGCTTTCTTT.

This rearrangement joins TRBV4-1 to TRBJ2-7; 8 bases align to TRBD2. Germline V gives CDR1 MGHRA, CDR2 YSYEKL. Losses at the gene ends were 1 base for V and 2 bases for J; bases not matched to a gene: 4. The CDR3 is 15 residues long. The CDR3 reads CASSQVAGPAYEQYF. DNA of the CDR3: TGCGCCAGCAGCCAAGTAGCGGGGCCTGCCTACGAGCAGTACTTC.

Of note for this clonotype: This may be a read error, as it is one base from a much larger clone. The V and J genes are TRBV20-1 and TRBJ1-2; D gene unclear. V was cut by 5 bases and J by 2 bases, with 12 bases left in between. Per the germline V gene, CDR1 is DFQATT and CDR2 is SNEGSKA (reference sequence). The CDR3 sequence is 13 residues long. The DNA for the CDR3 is TGCAGTGCTGGCCGTAAGGAGAACTATGGCTACACCTTC. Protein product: CSAGRKENYGYTF.